Described below is a single T cell receptor (beta chain) sequence and its context. Its antigen remains unknown. V was pared by 6 bases and J by 5 bases, with 13 bases of the junction left unmatched. CDR1 WSHSY and CDR2 SAAADI come from the germline V gene. The CDR3 sequence is 15 residues long. This sample stems from a study of cytomegalovirus exposure and HLA in healthy donors. About the study: When just under 400 donors were genotyped, over 80% of them were found to fall in the Caucasian-associated ancestry cluster. Overall study results and limits: Productive status was seen about 87% or about 30% of the time for most TCR beta V segments in an earlier analysis.

In the PCR, 60 Vbeta and 13 Jbeta primers were used. Original methodology: About 10 million shared chains were among some 75 million unique TCR beta chains counted in a later analysis. Data came from immunoSEQ multiplex PCR; TCRdb stores just in-frame clones and leaves some out. Clone size and the V and J calls come from that table; the DNA yielded D and trimming. This repertoire comprises about 140,000 clones; its ten largest clones make up about 2.2%. Sampled while nominally healthy, donors likely had unrecorded immune exposures. The chain links TRBV10-2 to TRBJ2-7, with 7 nucleotides matching TRBD1. The sequencing sample was made of PBMCs. This TCR derives from a woman aged 18 to 35 in good health and CMV-seronegative. The CDR3 sequence: CASRGEETGSDEQYF. Written as DNA, the CDR3 is TGCGCCAGCAGAGGAGAAGAGACAGGGAGCGACGAGCAGTACTTC.